One and the same sample provided the 23 T cell receptor beta chains below, sequenced in a study of blood T cell repertoires in COVID-19. Profiling relied on immunoSEQ multiplex PCR, and the TCRdb table lists in-frame clones only, not all of them. The repertoire holds roughly 200,000 clones, with 89% as singletons. The sequencing sample was made of peripheral blood. The receptors derive from a man between 35 and 55 years old with acute or convalescent COVID-19.

In its sample, this clone was seen once. V and J are TRBV30 and TRBJ2-5; 7 bases map to TRBD2. This CDR3 has 15 residues. Per the germline V gene, CDR1 is GTSNPN and CDR2 is SVGIG (reference sequence). Germline trimming cut 4 bases from V and 5 bases from J; bases unmatched to any gene: 13. For the CDR3, the DNA is TGTGCCTGGACCGAGGGACTATCCCTCGCGGAGACCCAGTACTTC. It translates to CAWTEGLSLAETQYF.

This chain uses TRBV4-2 with TRBJ1-2; 7 bases line up with TRBD1. Germline V gene sequence: CDR1 LGHNA, CDR2 YNFKEQ. J gave up 4 bases and V 1 base, and 12 bases lay outside the gene matches. The CDR3 length is 17 residues. CDR3 coding DNA: TGTGCCAGCAGCCAAGTTTCTGCTCCAGCAGGGGGCTATGGCTACACCTTC. This gives the protein CASSQVSAPAGGYGYTF.

This chain uses TRBV20-1 with TRBJ1-2; 7 bases agree with TRBD1. The CDR3 contains 11 residues. The V gene's germline CDR1 is DFQATT and CDR2 SNEGSKA (reference sequence). With 6 bases clipped from V and 5 bases from J, the junction kept 3 bases outside the gene matches. The CDR3 DNA reads TGCAGTGCAACAGGGGTTTATGGCTACACCTTC. This sequence encodes CSATGVYGYTF.

J is TRBJ2-7 and V is TRBV5-1; TRBD1 aligns across 7 bases. The V segment lost 4 bases and the J segment 5 bases; nucleotides outside the gene matches: 12. This CDR3 comprises 15 residues. Germline lookup yields CDR1 SGHRS and CDR2 YFSETQ. CDR3 in DNA: TGCGCCAGCAGCCTGAACAGGGGATACGTCAACGAGCAGTACTTC. Its protein is CASSLNRGYVNEQYF.

CDR3: CASSPGQAVADTQYF. As DNA, the CDR3 is TGTGCCAGCAGCCCAGGACAGGCGGTCGCAGATACGCAGTATTTT. The rearrangement uses TRBV7-2 and TRBJ2-3; TRBD1 matches at 7 bases. V lost 5 bases to trimming and J lost 4 bases; unmatched junction nucleotides: 9. This CDR3 has 15 residues. Germline V CDR1 and CDR2: SGHTA, FQGNSA.

The chain employs TRBV27 and TRBJ1-2, with D possibly matching TRBD1 (6 bases). Germline assignment: CDR1 MNHEY and CDR2 SMNVEV (reference sequence). The CDR3 length is 13 residues. Trimming took off 2 bases at V and 8 bases at J, with 12 bases between the two ends. The chain's CDR3 is CASSLNRVFGYTF. The CDR3 bases are TGTGCCAGCAGTTTAAACAGGGTGTTCGGCTACACCTTC.

The J gene is TRBJ1-6, the V gene TRBV5-1; D possibly corresponds to TRBD1 (5 bases). The CDR3 length is 14 residues. Germline V gene sequence: CDR1 SGHRS, CDR2 YFSETQ. The germline V and J ends were trimmed by 1 base and 9 bases, with 11 bases remaining between them. As DNA, the CDR3 is TGCGCCAGCAGCTTGCAGGGCCTGGGTTCACCCCTCCACTTT. It encodes CASSLQGLGSPLHF.

This clone came up once. This chain connects TRBV7-2 to TRBJ2-3, with 9 nucleotides matching TRBD2. Germline V gene sequence: CDR1 SGHTA, CDR2 FQGNSA. This CDR3 is 14 amino acids long. V lost 10 bases, J lost 7 bases, and 12 bases stayed unmatched. CDR3: CATTMRGGDHTQYF. For the CDR3, the DNA is TGTGCCACTACAATGCGGGGGGGCGATCATACGCAGTATTTT.

This chain joins TRBV4-3 and TRBJ1-2; tentative D call: TRBD1 (6 bases). V was pared by 1 base and J by 5 bases, with 14 bases between. The CDR3 covers 15 residues. Germline CDR1 is LGHNA and CDR2 is YSLEER. The DNA of the CDR3 is TGCGCCAGCAGCCAAGCACAGGGATGGGAGTATGGCTACACCTTC. Residues: CASSQAQGWEYGYTF.

The chain employs TRBV20-1 and TRBJ2-5; a possible D gene is TRBD1 (6 bases). This CDR3 is 14 amino acids long. Germline lookup yields CDR1 DFQATT and CDR2 SNEGSKA (reference sequence). V lost 3 bases, J lost 4 bases, and 15 bases lay in between. This CDR3 reads CSASWQGRRETQYF. The CDR3 nucleotides are TGCAGTGCTAGTTGGCAGGGGCGACGAGAGACCCAGTACTTC.

This sequence joins TRBV7-6 and TRBJ2-2, with D tentatively TRBD2 (6 bases). This CDR3 comprises 15 residues. Germline CDR1 SGHVS, CDR2 FNYEAQ. Trimming took off 2 bases at V and 1 base at J, with 8 bases between the two ends. The CDR3 here is CASSLRRGNTGELFF. The CDR3 nucleotides read TGTGCCAGCAGCTTAAGGCGGGGGAACACCGGGGAGCTGTTTTTT.

This clone was counted between two and nine times. This chain links TRBV10-1 with TRBJ1-2; 7 bases are a match to TRBD1. CDR1 WNHNN and CDR2 SYGVQD come from the germline V gene (reference sequence). V was pared by 6 bases and J by 4 bases, with 5 bases of the junction left unmatched. The CDR3 covers 13 residues. For the CDR3, the DNA is TGCGCCAGCAGCGGACAGGAAGGCTATGGCTACACCTTC. Translating gives CASSGQEGYGYTF.

The chain carries TRBV7-2 and TRBJ2-4; TRBD2 matches 7 bases. Trimming removed 1 base from V and 2 bases from J; junction bases left unmatched: 8. The CDR3 has 17 residues. The germline gives CDR1 SGHTA, CDR2 FQGNSA. In nucleotides, the CDR3 is TGTGCCAGCAGCTTAGTGACGGGGGGAGGAACCAAAAACATTCAGTACTTC. This gives the protein CASSLVTGGGTKNIQYF. Supplemented by reference TRBV7-2 and TRBJ2-4, the full variable domain reads GAGVSQSPSNKVTEKGKDVELRCDPISGHTALYWYRQSLGQGLEFLIYFQGNSAPDKSGLPSDRFSAERTGGSVSTLTIQRTQQEDSAVYLCASSLVTGGGTKNIQYFGAGTRLSVL.

Only one count was recorded for this clone. This chain joins TRBV5-1 and TRBJ1-1, with 7 bases matching TRBD1. Losses at the gene ends were 4 bases for V and 1 base for J; bases not matched to a gene: 4. Germline CDR1 is SGHRS and CDR2 is YFSETQ. CDR3 length: 14 amino acids. The CDR3 is CASSQDRQNTEAFF. The CDR3 nucleotides are TGCGCCAGCAGCCAGGACAGGCAGAACACTGAAGCTTTCTTT. The full variable domain, with the rest looked up from reference TRBV5-1 and TRBJ1-1, is KAGVTQTPRYLIKTRGQQVTLSCSPISGHRSVSWYQQTPGQGLQFLFEYFSETQRNKGNFPGRFSGRQFSNSRSEMNVSTLELGDSALYLCASSQDRQNTEAFFGQGTRLTVV.

The chain links TRBV5-1 to TRBJ2-7, with 7 bases aligning to TRBD1. Germline CDR1 is SGHRS and CDR2 is YFSETQ. The CDR3 is 13 amino acids. V trimming: 5 bases; J trimming: 2 bases; junction bases outside the gene matches: 4. The CDR3 DNA sequence: TGCGCCAGCAGTTTTGACAGGGCCTACGAGCAGTACTTC. This codes for CASSFDRAYEQYF.

This chain links TRBV4-3 with TRBJ2-2, with 8 bases lining up with TRBD2. This CDR3 comprises 16 residues. V dropped 4 bases and J dropped 5; count of bases not matched to a gene: 9. Looked up from germline, CDR1 is LGHNA and CDR2 is YSLEER. Here the CDR3 DNA reads TGCGCCAGCAGCCCTGTTGCGGGGGGATGGACCGGGGAGCTGTTTTTT. As protein: CASSPVAGGWTGELFF.

J is TRBJ2-3 and V is TRBV5-1; D might be TRBD2 (6 bases). This CDR3 spans 16 amino acids. Germline loops: CDR1 SGHRS, CDR2 YFSETQ. V shed 0 bases and J shed 5 bases, with 16 bases lying between them. CDR3 residues: CASSLVEGSLGDTQYF. The CDR3 DNA is TGCGCCAGCAGCTTGGTGGAGGGGTCGCTGGGAGATACGCAGTATTTT.

The CDR3 DNA follows: TGTGCCAGCAGTCTCGCCGGGACAGGGAACTACGAGCAGTACTTC. Amino acids: CASSLAGTGNYEQYF. The gene calls are TRBV28 and TRBJ2-7, with TRBD1 identical over 9 bases. The CDR3 extends over 15 amino acids. Germline trimming cut 5 bases from V and 3 bases from J; bases unmatched to any gene: 8. Germline V gene sequence: CDR1 MDHEN, CDR2 SYDVKM.

The J gene is TRBJ2-3, the V gene TRBV6-4; 7 positions agree with TRBD2. V gave up 5 bases and J gave up 0 bases; unmatched junction bases: 5. Germline V lookup: CDR1 MRHNA, CDR2 SNTAGT. This CDR3 comprises 15 residues. In DNA form, the CDR3 reads TGTGCCAGCAGTCCTAATAGCGGGAGCACAGATACGCAGTATTTT. This sequence encodes CASSPNSGSTDTQYF.

The genes are TRBV5-1 and TRBJ2-7, with D maybe TRBD1 (5 bases). The CDR3 covers 12 residues. Deletions cut 4 bases from V and 3 bases from J, with 8 bases between. Looked up from germline, CDR1 is SGHRS and CDR2 is YFSETQ. CDR3 sequence (DNA): TGCGCCAGCAGCGCGACAGACTACGAGCAGTACTTC. As protein: CASSATDYEQYF. Filled out from reference TRBV5-1 and TRBJ2-7, the complete variable domain reads KAGVTQTPRYLIKTRGQQVTLSCSPISGHRSVSWYQQTPGQGLQFLFEYFSETQRNKGNFPGRFSGRQFSNSRSEMNVSTLELGDSALYLCASSATDYEQYFGPGTRLTVT.

The chain combines TRBV10-2 with TRBJ1-1; 9 bases match TRBD1. Germline V lookup: CDR1 WSHSY, CDR2 SAAADI. V gave up 3 bases and J gave up 2 bases; unmatched junction bases: 7. The CDR3 length is 16 residues. The CDR3 spells CASSEGKDRGNTEAFF. In nucleotides, the CDR3 is TGCGCCAGCAGTGAAGGTAAGGACAGGGGTAACACTGAAGCTTTCTTT.

The chain uses TRBV6-2 or TRBV6-3 and TRBJ1-4, with D unclear. Germline V CDR1 and CDR2: MNHEY, SVGEGT. The CDR3 is 12 residues long. Trimming took off 6 bases at V and 4 bases at J, with 6 bases between the two ends. CDR3 sequence reads: CASSLINEKLFF. Written as DNA, the CDR3 is TGTGCCAGCAGCCTAATTAATGAAAAACTGTTTTTT.

The chain is built from TRBV7-6 and TRBJ2-1; TRBD2 might be the D (6 bases). Looked up from germline, CDR1 is SGHVS and CDR2 is FNYEAQ. This CDR3 is built from 11 residues. V gave up 4 bases and J gave up 9 bases, with 7 bases separating them. The DNA for the CDR3 is TGTGCCAGCAGCTCCGGGGGTGAGCAGTTCTTC. It encodes CASSSGGEQFF.